This TCR beta chain was documented in a study of beta chain features in type 1 diabetes. For the study at large: Age and gender were similar between patients and healthy donors, as were cell yields. Study findings and constraints: TCRB CDR3s from Type 1 diabetes patients were moderately but significantly shorter in all four CD4+ subsets. Diminished insertions and augmented deletions at VDJ junctions characterized type 1 diabetes patients.

Germline CDR1 is SGHRS and CDR2 is YFSETQ. The CDR3 contains 15 residues. The V segment lost 0 bases and the J segment 2 bases; nucleotides outside the gene matches: 4. This clone turned up a few times. The antigen remains undetermined. Purities over 95% were achieved in all sorted populations. Of the isolated RNA, all was reverse transcribed, and so the sequenced material was expressed TCRB transcripts. The table came from immunoSEQ multiplex PCR; TCRdb's copy has only in-frame clones and leaves some out. The data show about 170,000 clones, with around 7.9% seen just once and 0.5% held by the top ten.

The rearrangement links TRBV5-1 to TRBJ2-5, with 7 nucleotides matching TRBD1. This receptor was obtained from a man between 18 and 35 years old with type 1 diabetes. Sequencing was done on a sample of central memory CD4+ T cells from blood. In DNA, the CDR3 is TGCGCCAGCAGCTTGGGTGTGGGACAGCAAGAGACCCAGTACTTC. This sequence encodes CASSLGVGQQETQYF. Using reference TRBV5-1 and TRBJ2-5 for the parts outside the CDR3, the full variable domain is KAGVTQTPRYLIKTRGQQVTLSCSPISGHRSVSWYQQTPGQGLQFLFEYFSETQRNKGNFPGRFSGRQFSNSRSEMNVSTLELGDSALYLCASSLGVGQQETQYFGPGTRLLVL.